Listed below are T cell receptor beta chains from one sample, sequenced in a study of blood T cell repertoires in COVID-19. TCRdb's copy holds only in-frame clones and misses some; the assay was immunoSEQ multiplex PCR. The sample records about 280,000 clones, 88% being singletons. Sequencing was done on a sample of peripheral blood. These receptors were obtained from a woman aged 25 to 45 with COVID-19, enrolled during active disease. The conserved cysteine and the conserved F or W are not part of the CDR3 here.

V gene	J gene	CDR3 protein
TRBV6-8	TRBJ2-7	ASSYLGVPGLAGVHEQY
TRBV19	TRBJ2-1	ASSGTGRAFYNEQF
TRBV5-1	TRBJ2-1	ASSLLTSGSRNEQF
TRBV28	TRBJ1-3	ASSSWDNSGNTIY
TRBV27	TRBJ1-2	ASRAGQAPGDGYT
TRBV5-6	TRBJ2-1	ASSQSGRAWNEQF
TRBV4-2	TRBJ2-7	ASSQAGGPSYEQY
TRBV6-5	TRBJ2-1	ASRRSIAHNEQF
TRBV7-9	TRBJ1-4	ATRGALDEKLF
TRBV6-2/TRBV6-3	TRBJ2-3	ASSLSLTDNVGTDTQY
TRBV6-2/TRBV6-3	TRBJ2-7	ASSSLGGSSYEQY
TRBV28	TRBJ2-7	ASQGQGIYEQY
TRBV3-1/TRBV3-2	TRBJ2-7	ASSQLQGLDEQY
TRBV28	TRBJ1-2	AALPLVQNYGYT
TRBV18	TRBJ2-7	ASSPPRERTGDEQY
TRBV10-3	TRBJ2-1	AIKGAGTSDYNEQF
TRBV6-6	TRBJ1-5	ASRHDRVDQSQH
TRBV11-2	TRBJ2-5	ASSLNPTGMETQY
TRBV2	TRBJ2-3	ASSVERGSTDTQY
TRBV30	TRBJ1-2	AWSPGTGTVGYT
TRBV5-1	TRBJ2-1	ASSLVKGTSGSNEQF
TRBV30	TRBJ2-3	AWSAGIGSTDTQY
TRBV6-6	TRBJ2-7	AAGAGEQY
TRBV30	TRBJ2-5	AWERGGETQY
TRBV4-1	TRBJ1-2	ASSQDEYAGYT
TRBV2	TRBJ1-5	ASSEWAGGLGQPQH
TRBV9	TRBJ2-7	ASSVFEGTDEQY
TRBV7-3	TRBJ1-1	ASSLNSGTEAF
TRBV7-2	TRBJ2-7	ASSSPRGKGHEQY
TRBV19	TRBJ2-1	ASRTSGSVDEQF
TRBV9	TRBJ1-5	ASSVGGYQPQH
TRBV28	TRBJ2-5	ASSRRGRETQY
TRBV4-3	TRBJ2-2	ASSQDPGRGGELF
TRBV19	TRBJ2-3	ASGARWDTQY
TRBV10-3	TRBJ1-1	AISERPGGLNTEAF
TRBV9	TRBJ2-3	ASSSPGTSAVTQY
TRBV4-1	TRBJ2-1	ASSYRDLANSNEQF